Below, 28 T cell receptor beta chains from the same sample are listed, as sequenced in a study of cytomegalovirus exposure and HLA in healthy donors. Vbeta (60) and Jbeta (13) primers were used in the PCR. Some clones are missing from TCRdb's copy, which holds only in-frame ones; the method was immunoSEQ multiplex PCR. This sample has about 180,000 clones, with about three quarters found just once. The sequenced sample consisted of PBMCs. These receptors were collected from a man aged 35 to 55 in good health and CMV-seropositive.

The CDR3 protein is CASSLAGLHINEQFF. DNA for the CDR3: TGTGCCAGCAGCTTAGCGGGACTCCATATAAATGAGCAGTTCTTC. The chain is built from TRBV7-9 and TRBJ2-1; tentatively, D is TRBD2 (6 bases). This CDR3 has 15 amino acids. Germline-derived CDR1 and CDR2 are SEHNR and FQNEAQ (reference sequence). With 0 bases removed from V and 7 bases from J, the gap between germline ends came to 13 bases.

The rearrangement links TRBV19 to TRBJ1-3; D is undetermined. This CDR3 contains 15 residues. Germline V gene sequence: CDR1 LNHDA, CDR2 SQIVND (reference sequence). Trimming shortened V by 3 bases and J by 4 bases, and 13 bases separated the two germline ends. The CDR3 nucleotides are TGTGCCAGTAGTATCGTCCTAAATCCGGGAAACACCATATATTTT. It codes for CASSIVLNPGNTIYF.

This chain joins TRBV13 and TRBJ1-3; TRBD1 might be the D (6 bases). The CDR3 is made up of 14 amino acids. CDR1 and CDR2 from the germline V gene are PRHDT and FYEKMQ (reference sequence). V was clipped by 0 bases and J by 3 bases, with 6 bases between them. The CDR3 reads CASSLGGGGNTIYF. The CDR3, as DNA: TGTGCCAGCAGCTTAGGAGGGGGTGGAAACACCATATATTTT.

The CDR3 here is CASSLAGTRPGGELFF. CDR3 sequence (DNA): TGCGCCAGCAGCTTGGCCGGGACTAGGCCCGGCGGGGAGCTGTTTTTT. V usage is TRBV5-1 and J usage is TRBJ2-2; 8 positions agree with TRBD2. The CDR3 is 16 amino acids. Germline lookup yields CDR1 SGHRS and CDR2 YFSETQ. V shed 0 bases, J shed 7 bases, and the junction held 8 bases outside the gene matches.

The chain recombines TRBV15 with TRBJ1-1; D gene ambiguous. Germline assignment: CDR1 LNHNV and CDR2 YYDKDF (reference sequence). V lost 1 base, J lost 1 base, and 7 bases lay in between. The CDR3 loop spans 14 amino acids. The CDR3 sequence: CATSRALENTEAFF. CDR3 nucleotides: TGTGCCACCAGCAGAGCCTTAGAGAACACTGAAGCTTTCTTT.

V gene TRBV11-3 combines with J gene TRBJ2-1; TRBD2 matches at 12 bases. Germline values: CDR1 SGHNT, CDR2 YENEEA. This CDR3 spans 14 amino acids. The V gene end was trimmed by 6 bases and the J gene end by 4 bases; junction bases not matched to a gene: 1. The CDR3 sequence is CASRLAGGYNEQFF. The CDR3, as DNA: TGTGCCAGCAGGCTAGCGGGAGGGTACAATGAGCAGTTCTTC.

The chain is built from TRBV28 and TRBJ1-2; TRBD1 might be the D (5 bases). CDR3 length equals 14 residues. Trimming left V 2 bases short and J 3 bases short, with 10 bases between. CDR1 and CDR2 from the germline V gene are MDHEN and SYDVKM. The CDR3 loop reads CASSLTGEHYGYTF. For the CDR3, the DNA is TGTGCCAGCAGTTTAACAGGCGAACACTATGGCTACACCTTC.

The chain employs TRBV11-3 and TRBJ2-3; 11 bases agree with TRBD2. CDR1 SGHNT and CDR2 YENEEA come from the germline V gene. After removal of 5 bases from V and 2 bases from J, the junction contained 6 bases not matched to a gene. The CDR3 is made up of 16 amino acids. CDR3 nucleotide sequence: TGTGCCAGCAGCCTCGGGACTAGCGGACCCACAGATACGCAGTATTTT. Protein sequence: CASSLGTSGPTDTQYF.

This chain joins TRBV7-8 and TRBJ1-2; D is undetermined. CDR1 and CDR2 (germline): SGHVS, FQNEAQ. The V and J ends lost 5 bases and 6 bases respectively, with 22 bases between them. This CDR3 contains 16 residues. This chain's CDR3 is CASSGIGAGRVHGYTF. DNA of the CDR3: TGTGCCAGCAGCGGGATAGGAGCGGGAAGGGTTCATGGCTACACCTTC. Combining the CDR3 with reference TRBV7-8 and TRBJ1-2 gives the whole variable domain GAGVSQSPRYKVAKRGQDVALRCDPISGHVSLFWYQQALGQGPEFLTYFQNEAQLDKSGLPSDRFFAERPEGSVSTLKIQRTQQEDSAVYLCASSGIGAGRVHGYTFGSGTRLTVV.

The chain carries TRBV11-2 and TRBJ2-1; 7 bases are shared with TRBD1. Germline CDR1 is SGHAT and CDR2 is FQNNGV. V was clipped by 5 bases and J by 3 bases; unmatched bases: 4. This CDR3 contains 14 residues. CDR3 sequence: CASSVGQRYNEQFF. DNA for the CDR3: TGTGCCAGCAGCGTGGGACAGCGCTACAATGAGCAGTTCTTC.

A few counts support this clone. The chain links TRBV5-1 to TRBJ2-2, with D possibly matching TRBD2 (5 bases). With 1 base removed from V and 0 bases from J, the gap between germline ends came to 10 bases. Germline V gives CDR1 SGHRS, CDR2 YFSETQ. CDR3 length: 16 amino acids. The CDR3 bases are TGCGCCAGCAGCTTGTTACTAGAGGCGAACACCGGGGAGCTGTTTTTT. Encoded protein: CASSLLLEANTGELFF.

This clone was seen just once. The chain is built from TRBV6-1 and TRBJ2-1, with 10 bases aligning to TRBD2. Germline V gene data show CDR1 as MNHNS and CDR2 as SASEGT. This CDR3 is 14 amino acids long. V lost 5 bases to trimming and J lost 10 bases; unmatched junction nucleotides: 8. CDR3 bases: TGTGCCAGCAGTAGCGGGAGGGCCTCGGAAGAGCAGTTCTTC. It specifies CASSSGRASEEQFF.

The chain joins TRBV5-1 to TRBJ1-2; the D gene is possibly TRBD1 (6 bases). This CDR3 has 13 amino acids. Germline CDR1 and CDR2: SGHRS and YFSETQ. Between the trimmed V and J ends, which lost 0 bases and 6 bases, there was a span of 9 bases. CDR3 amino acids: CASSLGSGDGYTF. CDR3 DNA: TGCGCCAGCAGCTTGGGGTCAGGGGATGGCTACACCTTC.

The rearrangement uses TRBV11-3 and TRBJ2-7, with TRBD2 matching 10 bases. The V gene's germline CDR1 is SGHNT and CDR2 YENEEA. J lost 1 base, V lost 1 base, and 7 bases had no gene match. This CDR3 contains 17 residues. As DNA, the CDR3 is TGTGCCAGCAGCTTAGGGGCTAGCGGGGGCAATTCCTACGAGCAGTACTTC. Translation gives CASSLGASGGNSYEQYF.

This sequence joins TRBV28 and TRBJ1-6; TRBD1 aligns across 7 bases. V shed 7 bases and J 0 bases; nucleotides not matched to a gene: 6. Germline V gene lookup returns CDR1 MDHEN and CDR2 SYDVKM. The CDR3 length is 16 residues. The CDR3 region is CASTSTGNSYNSPLHF. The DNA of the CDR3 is TGTGCCAGCACCTCGACAGGGAACTCCTATAATTCACCCCTCCACTTT.

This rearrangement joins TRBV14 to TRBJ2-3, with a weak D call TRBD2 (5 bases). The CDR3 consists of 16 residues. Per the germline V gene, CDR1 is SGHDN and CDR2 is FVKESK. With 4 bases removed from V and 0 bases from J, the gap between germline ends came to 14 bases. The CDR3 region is CASSPREAASTDTQYF. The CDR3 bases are TGTGCCAGCAGCCCTCGTGAAGCGGCTAGCACAGATACGCAGTATTTT.

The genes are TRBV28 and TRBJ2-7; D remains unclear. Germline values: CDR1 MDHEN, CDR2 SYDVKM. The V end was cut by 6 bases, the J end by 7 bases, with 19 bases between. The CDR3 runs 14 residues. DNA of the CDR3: TGTGCCAGCAGCTTTTCCGGTCGCGGCCGGGAGCAGTACTTC. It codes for CASSFSGRGREQYF.

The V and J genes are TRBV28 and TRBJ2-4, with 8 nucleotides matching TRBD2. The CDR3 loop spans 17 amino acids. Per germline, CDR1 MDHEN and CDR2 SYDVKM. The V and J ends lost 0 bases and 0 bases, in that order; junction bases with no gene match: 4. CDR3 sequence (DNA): TGTGCCAGCAGTTTATGGGGTAGCGGGGTAGCCAAAAACATTCAGTACTTC. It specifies CASSLWGSGVAKNIQYF.

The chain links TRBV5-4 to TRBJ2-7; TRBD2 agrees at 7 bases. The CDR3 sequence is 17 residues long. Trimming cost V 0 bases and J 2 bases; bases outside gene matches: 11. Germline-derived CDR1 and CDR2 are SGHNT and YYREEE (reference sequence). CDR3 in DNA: TGTGCCAGCAGCTTGGACTTTACGCCTAGCGGTCCCTACGAGCAGTACTTC. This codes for CASSLDFTPSGPYEQYF.

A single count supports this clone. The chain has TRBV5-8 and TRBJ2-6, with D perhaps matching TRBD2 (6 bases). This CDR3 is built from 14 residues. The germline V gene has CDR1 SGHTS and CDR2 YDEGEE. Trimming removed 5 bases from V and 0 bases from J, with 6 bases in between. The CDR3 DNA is TGTGCCAGCAGGCGGGACTCTGGGGCCAACGTCCTGACTTTC. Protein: CASRRDSGANVLTF.

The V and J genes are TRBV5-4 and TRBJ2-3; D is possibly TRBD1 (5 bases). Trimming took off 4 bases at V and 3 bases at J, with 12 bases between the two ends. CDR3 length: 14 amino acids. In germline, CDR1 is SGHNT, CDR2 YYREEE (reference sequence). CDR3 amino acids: CASSPLRGTDTQYF. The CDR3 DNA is TGTGCCAGCAGCCCGCTAAGGGGAACAGATACGCAGTATTTT.

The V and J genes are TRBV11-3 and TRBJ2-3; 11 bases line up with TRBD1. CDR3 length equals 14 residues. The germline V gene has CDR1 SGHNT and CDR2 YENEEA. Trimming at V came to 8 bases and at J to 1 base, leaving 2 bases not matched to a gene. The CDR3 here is CASGQGAGTDTQYF. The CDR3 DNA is TGTGCCAGCGGACAGGGGGCCGGCACAGATACGCAGTATTTT.

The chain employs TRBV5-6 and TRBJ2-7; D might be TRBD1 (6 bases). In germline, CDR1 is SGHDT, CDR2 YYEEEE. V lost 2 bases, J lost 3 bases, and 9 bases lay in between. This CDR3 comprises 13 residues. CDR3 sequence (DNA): TGTGCCAGCAGCTTTATACAGGGCTACGAGCAGTACTTC. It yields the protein CASSFIQGYEQYF.

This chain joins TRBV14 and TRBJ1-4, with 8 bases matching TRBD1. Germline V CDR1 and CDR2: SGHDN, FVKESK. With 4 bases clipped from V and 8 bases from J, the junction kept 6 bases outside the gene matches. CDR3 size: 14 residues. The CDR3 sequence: CASSPQGAYEKLFF. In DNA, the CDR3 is TGTGCCAGCAGCCCGCAGGGGGCGTACGAAAAACTGTTTTTT.

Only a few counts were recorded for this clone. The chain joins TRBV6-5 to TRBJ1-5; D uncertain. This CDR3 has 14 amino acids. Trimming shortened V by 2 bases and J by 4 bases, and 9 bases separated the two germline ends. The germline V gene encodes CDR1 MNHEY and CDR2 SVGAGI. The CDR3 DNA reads TGTGCCAGCAGTTACGGAGGACCGAATCAGCCCCAGCATTTT. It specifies CASSYGGPNQPQHF.

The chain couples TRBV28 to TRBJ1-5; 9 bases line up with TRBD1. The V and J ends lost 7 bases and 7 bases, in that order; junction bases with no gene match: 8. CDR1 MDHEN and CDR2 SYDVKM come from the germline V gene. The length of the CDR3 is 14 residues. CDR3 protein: CASTKDRGRQPQHF. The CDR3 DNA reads TGTGCCAGCACTAAGGACAGGGGCCGGCAGCCCCAGCATTTT.

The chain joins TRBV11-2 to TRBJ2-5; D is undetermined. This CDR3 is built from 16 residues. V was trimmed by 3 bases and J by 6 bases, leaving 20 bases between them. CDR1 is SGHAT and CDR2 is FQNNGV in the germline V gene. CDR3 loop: CASSFVNEARRKTQYF. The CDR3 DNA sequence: TGTGCCAGCAGCTTTGTCAACGAGGCCCGGCGGAAGACCCAGTACTTC.

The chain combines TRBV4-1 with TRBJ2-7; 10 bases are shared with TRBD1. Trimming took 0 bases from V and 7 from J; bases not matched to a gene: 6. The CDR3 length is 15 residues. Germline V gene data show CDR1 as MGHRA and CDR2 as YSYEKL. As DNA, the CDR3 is TGCGCCAGCAGCCAAGAGTTGACAGGGGGCCGGGAGCAGTACTTC. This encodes CASSQELTGGREQYF.